The 32 T cell receptor beta chains given below trace back to one sample, sequenced in a study of T cell responses to AZD1222 COVID-19 vaccine. The data were produced by immunoSEQ multiplex PCR, yet TCRdb's version contains in-frame clones alone and is incomplete. The repertoire has over 95,000 clones, more than 85% of them found once; the top ten carry 6.5% to 8%. The input for sequencing was peripheral blood, taken on day 0 of AZD1222 vaccination. The receptors were sampled from an adult in good health.

The rearrangement joins TRBV29-1 to TRBJ2-2, with D possibly matching TRBD1 (5 bases). The CDR3 has 12 residues. Between the trimmed V and J ends, which lost 3 bases and 5 bases, there was a span of 7 bases. The germline V gene has CDR1 SQVTM and CDR2 ANQGSEA. The CDR3 loop reads CSVDPGTGELFF. The CDR3 DNA reads TGCAGCGTTGACCCAGGGACCGGGGAGCTGTTTTTT.

This clone was detected once. A read error may produce the germline difference seen at one junction end. The rearrangement joins TRBV5-1 to TRBJ1-6, with D possibly TRBD1 on 5 matching bases. The CDR3 runs to 16 residues. Germline CDR1 is SGHRS and CDR2 is YFSETQ. The CDR3 DNA reads TGCGCCAGCAGGCCGGATGACAGCTCCTATCATTCACCCCTCCACTTT. Its translation is CASRPDDSSYHSPLHF.

V and J are TRBV27 and TRBJ1-6; 9 nucleotides agree with TRBD1. The CDR3 is 16 amino acids. Germline V gives CDR1 MNHEY, CDR2 SMNVEV (reference sequence). Trimming at V came to 6 bases and at J to 7 bases, leaving 10 bases not matched to a gene. CDR3 sequence: CASRGDRAENNSPLHF. For the CDR3, the DNA is TGTGCCAGCAGGGGGGACAGGGCGGAGAACAATTCACCCCTCCACTTT.

Only one count was recorded for this clone. The chain carries TRBV10-3 and TRBJ2-3; TRBD2 agrees at 7 bases. V lost 1 base and J lost 2; bases outside the gene matches: 12. Germline V gives CDR1 ENHRY, CDR2 SYGVKD. The CDR3 runs 18 residues. The CDR3, as DNA: TGTGCCATCAGTGAGTGGCGACCCGGCGGGGGACCCACAGATACGCAGTATTTT. Residues: CAISEWRPGGGPTDTQYF.

This CDR3 reads CASNMGLATDTQYF. In DNA, the CDR3 is TGCGCCAGCAACATGGGACTGGCCACAGATACGCAGTATTTT. The genes are TRBV5-1 and TRBJ2-3; the D gene is possibly TRBD2 (6 bases). This CDR3 spans 14 amino acids. Trimming shortened V by 6 bases and J by 2 bases, and 13 bases separated the two germline ends. The germline CDR1 and CDR2 sequences are SGHRS and YFSETQ.

The chain combines TRBV7-3 with TRBJ2-5; TRBD1 matches at 9 bases. The CDR3 extends over 16 amino acids. Germline CDR1 and CDR2: SGHTA and FQGTGA. The trim removed 5 bases at V and 5 bases at J, leaving 12 bases unmatched. CDR3: CASSANGQGRFETQYF. DNA for the CDR3: TGTGCCAGCAGCGCCAACGGACAGGGGAGGTTCGAGACCCAGTACTTC.

DNA of the CDR3: TGTGCCAGCAGTCTCACAAGGGAAGCTTTCTTT. It specifies CASSLTREAFF. The chain couples TRBV28 to TRBJ1-1; D is ambiguous. V was shortened by 5 bases and J by 8 bases, with 9 bases between the two germline ends. This CDR3 comprises 11 residues. CDR1 is MDHEN and CDR2 is SYDVKM in the germline V gene.

This chain joins TRBV28 and TRBJ1-1; D is ambiguous. Looked up from germline, CDR1 is MDHEN and CDR2 is SYDVKM. The CDR3 loop spans 13 amino acids. V lost 7 bases, J lost 4 bases, and 13 bases lay in between. The CDR3 nucleotides read TGTGCCAGCAACGAAGTTTATGGCACTGAAGCTTTCTTT. This gives the protein CASNEVYGTEAFF.

This clone has just a few counts. V is TRBV20-1 and J is TRBJ1-1; D unclear. The CDR3 is 10 amino acids. V shed 1 base and J shed 6 bases, with 3 bases lying between them. Germline V lookup: CDR1 DFQATT, CDR2 SNEGSKA (reference sequence). CDR3 protein: CSARGAEAFF. CDR3 nucleotides: TGCAGTGCTAGAGGTGCTGAAGCTTTCTTT.

For this clone: Germline and junction disagree at one end, which may indicate a read error. This chain connects TRBV3-1 (or the pseudogene TRBV3-2) to TRBJ2-3; the D gene is possibly TRBD2 (6 bases). CDR1 is LGHDT and CDR2 is YNNKEL in the germline V gene (reference sequence). CDR3 length: 16 amino acids. The CDR3 DNA is TGTGCCAGCAGCCAAGATTTAGGCACTAGCAGAGATACGCAGTATTTT. This translates into CASSQDLGTSRDTQYF.

This clone came up a few times. The chain carries TRBV7-2 and TRBJ1-5, with TRBD1 identical over 7 bases. CDR3 length equals 13 residues. Germline lookup yields CDR1 SGHTA and CDR2 FQGNSA. J lost 5 bases, V lost 5 bases, and 3 bases had no gene match. The CDR3 reads CASSPQGDQPQHF. CDR3 bases: TGTGCCAGCAGCCCCCAGGGGGATCAGCCCCAGCATTTT.

The rearrangement links TRBV11-1 to TRBJ1-1; possible D gene TRBD1, 5 bases. Germline V gives CDR1 SGHAT, CDR2 FQDESV (reference sequence). V gave up 7 bases and J gave up 1 base, with 13 bases separating them. The CDR3 consists of 14 residues. Written as DNA, the CDR3 is TGTGCCAGCAATTTCGGGGCCCAGAACACTGAAGCTTTCTTT. It is translated as CASNFGAQNTEAFF.

The chain combines TRBV29-1 with TRBJ2-5, with TRBD2 matching 9 bases. Germline trimming cut 4 bases from V and 4 bases from J; bases unmatched to any gene: 10. Per germline, CDR1 SQVTM and CDR2 ANQGSEA. The CDR3 length is 15 residues. In DNA form, the CDR3 reads TGCAGCGTTGTGGCGGCGGGAGGGCCAACAGAGACCCAGTACTTC. This codes for CSVVAAGGPTETQYF.

The chain recombines TRBV28 with TRBJ1-2; TRBD1 matches at 8 bases. There are 13 residues in the CDR3. Trimming cost V 10 bases and J 6 bases; bases outside gene matches: 10. The germline V gene has CDR1 MDHEN and CDR2 SYDVKM. For the CDR3, the DNA is TGTGCCACCTGGGGACAGGCGGAGGATGGCTACACCTTC. Its translation: CATWGQAEDGYTF.

This chain uses TRBV28 with TRBJ2-5; D might be TRBD2 (5 bases). From germline, CDR1 is MDHEN and CDR2 SYDVKM. V gave up 5 bases and J gave up 4 bases, with 14 bases separating them. The CDR3 contains 14 residues. The CDR3 DNA sequence: TGTGCCAGCAGTAACCCGAGGGCGAGAGAGACCCAGTACTTC. It encodes CASSNPRARETQYF.

This chain uses TRBV18 with TRBJ2-2; D remains unclear. CDR3 length: 15 amino acids. Trimming shortened V by 2 bases and J by 3 bases, and 10 bases separated the two germline ends. Germline V CDR1 and CDR2: KGHSH, LQKENI. CDR3: CASSPMSGHTGELFF. CDR3 nucleotides: TGTGCCAGCTCACCAATGTCCGGACACACCGGGGAGCTGTTTTTT.

This clone was picked up one time. The gene calls are TRBV19 and TRBJ1-6; D gene uncertain. Between the trimmed V and J ends, which lost 3 bases and 3 bases, there was a span of 6 bases. In germline, CDR1 is LNHDA, CDR2 SQIVND (reference sequence). This CDR3 is 14 amino acids long. DNA for the CDR3: TGTGCCAGTAGTATTGAGGGCTATAATTCACCCCTCCACTTT. The encoded protein is CASSIEGYNSPLHF.

This clone appeared a few times. The chain is built from TRBV27 and TRBJ2-1; TRBD1 or TRBD2 may be the D gene (5 bases each). From germline, CDR1 is MNHEY and CDR2 SMNVEV (reference sequence). The CDR3 totals 15 residues. With 8 bases removed from V and 6 bases from J, the gap between germline ends came to 20 bases. CDR3 DNA: TGTGCCAGCTCTCCCCAGGGCGGCGGGTTCAATGAGCAGTTCTTC. It specifies CASSPQGGGFNEQFF.

J is TRBJ2-5 and V is TRBV5-5, with D uncertain. There are 13 residues in the CDR3. Germline V gene data show CDR1 as SGHKS and CDR2 as YYEKEE (reference sequence). The V and J ends lost 4 bases and 0 bases respectively, with 7 bases between them. The DNA for the CDR3 is TGTGCCAGCAGCGGGCGGCACCAAGAGACCCAGTACTTC. It specifies CASSGRHQETQYF.

Worth noting for this clone: At the DNA level, this CDR3 is encoded by other sequences in the same sample as well. V usage is TRBV6-2 or TRBV6-3 and J usage is TRBJ2-1, with 11 bases aligning to TRBD2. Losses at the gene ends were 5 bases for V and 7 bases for J; bases not matched to a gene: 7. This CDR3 is built from 15 residues. Looked up from germline, CDR1 is MNHEY and CDR2 is SVGEGT. In DNA, the CDR3 is TGTGCCAGCAGTCCACTAGCGGGAGCAGGGAATGAGCAGTTCTTC. Protein product: CASSPLAGAGNEQFF.

The J gene is TRBJ1-1, the V gene TRBV10-1; D might be TRBD1 (6 bases). V gave up 8 bases and J gave up 1 base, with 11 bases separating them. The germline gives CDR1 WNHNN, CDR2 SYGVQD (reference sequence). This CDR3 region has 13 residues. The CDR3, as DNA: TGCGCCAGCTCCGAGACAGGGAACACTGAAGCTTTCTTT. Translated, it gives CASSETGNTEAFF.

On this clone itself: An end of the junction differs from the germline gene, which may be a read error. This chain joins TRBV13 and TRBJ2-7; no firm D call. Germline V gene lookup returns CDR1 PRHDT and CDR2 FYEKMQ (reference sequence). CDR3 length equals 13 residues. The CDR3 here is CASSPEASSEQYF. Here the CDR3 DNA reads TGTGCCAGCAGCCCAGAAGCCTCCTCCGAGCAGTACTTC.

The chain is built from TRBV27 and TRBJ1-1; D is possibly TRBD1 (5 bases). The ends were cut back, 2 bases at V and 3 bases at J, with 10 bases in the middle. The CDR3 is 14 residues long. Germline CDR1 MNHEY, CDR2 SMNVEV (reference sequence). For the CDR3, the DNA is TGTGCCAGCAGTTTAAGAGAGGGGTACACTGAAGCTTTCTTT. Translating gives CASSLREGYTEAFF.

This rearrangement joins TRBV28 to TRBJ1-5, with 8 bases that match TRBD1. Trimming at V came to 7 bases and at J to 1 base, leaving 9 bases not matched to a gene. Germline V gene sequence: CDR1 MDHEN, CDR2 SYDVKM. CDR3 length equals 16 residues. CDR3 amino acids: CASTRDRLSSNQPQHF. DNA for the CDR3: TGTGCCAGCACCAGGGACAGGCTTTCGAGCAATCAGCCCCAGCATTTT.

This clone is judged medium-sized. The rearrangement links TRBV15 to TRBJ2-7; 7 bases are shared with TRBD1. The CDR3 length is 15 residues. Germline values: CDR1 LNHNV, CDR2 YYDKDF (reference sequence). The junction had 2 bases not matched to a gene; V was cut back by 0 bases and J by 0 bases. CDR3 amino acids: CATSRDRGSSYEQYF. DNA for the CDR3: TGTGCCACCAGCAGAGACAGGGGGAGCTCCTACGAGCAGTACTTC.

The chain employs TRBV5-1 and TRBJ2-5; perhaps D is TRBD1 or TRBD2 (6 bases each). Germline CDR1 is SGHRS and CDR2 is YFSETQ. The CDR3 is made up of 14 amino acids. V was pared by 8 bases and J by 7 bases, with 21 bases between. In nucleotides, the CDR3 is TGCGCCAGTTCTCCTATCCGGGGGCCTGGGACCCAGTACTTC. Protein product: CASSPIRGPGTQYF.

J is TRBJ1-1 and V is TRBV24-1, with D possibly TRBD1 on 5 matching bases. The ends were cut back, 1 base at V and 6 bases at J, with 8 bases in the middle. There are 13 residues in the CDR3. Germline V gene sequence: CDR1 KGHDR, CDR2 SFDVKD. CDR3 in amino acids: CATSDLEGSEAFF. The DNA of the CDR3 is TGTGCCACCAGTGATTTAGAGGGGTCTGAAGCTTTCTTT.

This clone was observed a single time. V is TRBV13 and J is TRBJ1-1, with D possibly TRBD1 on 5 matching bases. CDR1 PRHDT and CDR2 FYEKMQ come from the germline V gene (reference sequence). Trimming removed 5 bases at V and 2 bases at J, with 12 bases between. The CDR3 consists of 14 residues. The CDR3 spells CASSLGTFNTEAFF. The CDR3, as DNA: TGTGCCAGCAGCCTGGGGACTTTTAACACTGAAGCTTTCTTT. The full variable domain, its missing parts supplied by reference TRBV13 and TRBJ1-1, is AAGVIQSPRHLIKEKRETATLKCYPIPRHDTVYWYQQGPGQDPQFLISFYEKMQSDKGSIPDRFSAQQFSDYHSELNMSSLELGDSALYFCASSLGTFNTEAFFGQGTRLTVV.

This chain uses TRBV28 with TRBJ1-5; the D gene is possibly TRBD1 (6 bases). Germline lookup yields CDR1 MDHEN and CDR2 SYDVKM. This CDR3 comprises 16 residues. V was pared by 2 bases and J by 2 bases, with 13 bases between. CDR3 region: CASSLRGGLGNQPQHF. CDR3 DNA sequence: TGTGCCAGCAGTTTACGTGGGGGCTTAGGCAATCAGCCCCAGCATTTT. The variable domain in full, completed from reference TRBV28 and TRBJ1-5, reads DVKVTQSSRYLVKRTGEKVFLECVQDMDHENMFWYRQDPGLGLRLIYFSYDVKMKEKGDIPEGYSVSREKKERFSLILESASTNQTSMYLCASSLRGGLGNQPQHFGDGTRLSIL.

The J gene is TRBJ1-2, the V gene TRBV5-6; D is perhaps TRBD1 (6 bases). The CDR3 has 15 residues. CDR1 is SGHDT and CDR2 is YYEEEE in the germline V gene. V shed 4 bases and J shed 8 bases, with 21 bases lying between them. CDR3 loop: CASSARGTQGGGYTF. The CDR3 region has the DNA TGTGCCAGCAGCGCCCGTGGGACACAGGGCGGAGGCTACACCTTC.

V and J are TRBV6-5 and TRBJ1-1; TRBD1 is a possible D gene (5 bases). Germline values: CDR1 MNHEY, CDR2 SVGAGI. CDR3 length: 15 residues. V was trimmed by 2 bases and J by 5 bases, leaving 15 bases between them. The CDR3 loop is CASSYNSGRGTEAFF. CDR3 in DNA: TGTGCCAGCAGTTACAACTCGGGGAGGGGAACTGAAGCTTTCTTT.

The chain employs TRBV6-5 and TRBJ2-7; 12 bases are shared with TRBD2. CDR3 length: 15 amino acids. Per the germline V gene, CDR1 is MNHEY and CDR2 is SVGAGI. With V trimmed by 6 bases and J by 3 bases, 6 bases remained unmatched. CDR3 region: CASSRTSGTYYEQYF. The CDR3 nucleotides are TGTGCCAGCAGCCGGACTAGCGGGACCTACTACGAGCAGTACTTC.